Below are 30 T cell receptor beta chains sequenced from a single sample in a study of shared clonotypes between healthy human individuals. Generated by immunoSEQ multiplex PCR, the TCRdb table keeps only in-frame clones and is missing some. Of around 370,000 clones listed, 90% to 98% are singletons. Sequencing was carried out using memory CD8+ T cells sorted from blood. Stated subset: CD45RO+ cells pooled with CCR7-negative TemRA cells. These receptors all come from a man aged 25-40 years in good health.

This chain links TRBV4-1 with TRBJ1-1, with D hard to call. Germline loops: CDR1 MGHRA, CDR2 YSYEKL. The CDR3 is 14 amino acids. V lost 0 bases to trimming and J lost 4 bases, with 9 bases between them. The CDR3 DNA reads TGCGCCAGCAGCCAAGATGGGAGGGCCACTGAAGCTTTCTTT. Its protein product is CASSQDGRATEAFF.

The chain has TRBV9 and TRBJ2-3; D tentatively fits TRBD1 or TRBD2 (5 bases each). Germline V CDR1 and CDR2: SGDLS, YYNGEE. This CDR3 spans 16 amino acids. Trimming took off 3 bases at V and 3 bases at J, with 17 bases between the two ends. The CDR3: CASSGTGGDYTDTQYF. CDR3 coding DNA: TGTGCCAGCAGCGGAACAGGAGGAGACTATACAGATACGCAGTATTTT. The entire variable domain, with the rest obtained from reference TRBV9 and TRBJ2-3, is as follows: DSGVTQTPKHLITATGQRVTLRCSPRSGDLSVYWYQQSLDQGLQFLIQYYNGEERAKGNILERFSAQQFPDLHSELNLSSLELGDSALYFCASSGTGGDYTDTQYFGPGTRLTVL.

This chain joins TRBV7-2 and TRBJ2-7; D gene ambiguous. The ends were cut back, 2 bases at V and 2 bases at J, with 7 bases in the middle. The CDR3 contains 13 residues. The V gene's germline CDR1 is SGHTA and CDR2 FQGNSA. The CDR3 sequence is CASSLWMTYEQYF. CDR3 bases: TGTGCCAGCAGCTTATGGATGACCTACGAGCAGTACTTC.

This sequence joins TRBV20-1 and TRBJ2-7; D remains ambiguous. The CDR3 loop spans 10 amino acids. In germline, CDR1 is DFQATT, CDR2 SNEGSKA (reference sequence). The V gene lost 4 bases and the J gene lost 7 bases, with 8 bases spanning the gap. CDR3 region: CSATRDEQYF. The DNA of the CDR3 is TGCAGTGCTACTAGAGATGAGCAGTACTTC.

The CDR3 DNA sequence: TGTGCCAGCAGTTTCCCGAGACAGGGAAACAATGAGCAGTTCTTC. Its translation is CASSFPRQGNNEQFF. This chain joins TRBV28 and TRBJ2-1; 7 bases align to TRBD1. CDR1 is MDHEN and CDR2 is SYDVKM in the germline V gene. V shed 3 bases and J 5 bases; nucleotides not matched to a gene: 7. The CDR3 totals 15 residues.

This chain uses TRBV10-3 with TRBJ1-1; 7 bases map to TRBD1. The CDR3 covers 13 residues. Germline V CDR1 and CDR2: ENHRY, SYGVKD. V dropped 4 bases and J dropped 5; count of bases not matched to a gene: 4. The CDR3 DNA follows: TGTGCCATCAGTGGACAGGGAGTGACTGAAGCTTTCTTT. This translates into CAISGQGVTEAFF.

This clone was recorded once. V usage is TRBV7-9 and J usage is TRBJ2-7; the D gene is possibly TRBD2 (6 bases). V shed 0 bases and J shed 0 bases, with 15 bases lying between them. The CDR3 has 17 residues. CDR1 and CDR2 (germline): SEHNR, FQNEAQ (reference sequence). The CDR3 DNA follows: TGTGCCAGCAGCTTAGCAACTAGCAGACCGAGCTCCTACGAGCAGTACTTC. Protein sequence: CASSLATSRPSSYEQYF.

CDR3 amino acids: CASRRTSGRGYFQFF. As DNA, the CDR3 is TGTGCCAGCAGGCGGACTAGCGGGAGGGGGTATTTTCAGTTCTTC. The J gene is TRBJ2-1, the V gene TRBV27; TRBD2 matches 15 bases. The V and J ends lost 6 bases and 13 bases, in that order; junction bases with no gene match: 10. The CDR3 is made up of 15 amino acids. The germline CDR1 and CDR2 sequences are MNHEY and SMNVEV (reference sequence).

This clone came up a few times. The CDR3 loop is CASSGGMGQLYYEQYF. CDR3 nucleotides: TGTGCCAGCAGCGGGGGAATGGGACAGCTATACTACGAGCAGTACTTC. This chain joins TRBV13 and TRBJ2-7; TRBD1 agrees at 7 bases. Per germline, CDR1 PRHDT and CDR2 FYEKMQ (reference sequence). With 5 bases clipped from V and 3 bases from J, the junction kept 13 bases outside the gene matches. The CDR3 has 16 residues. Complete variable domain (other parts from reference TRBV13 and TRBJ2-7): AAGVIQSPRHLIKEKRETATLKCYPIPRHDTVYWYQQGPGQDPQFLISFYEKMQSDKGSIPDRFSAQQFSDYHSELNMSSLELGDSALYFCASSGGMGQLYYEQYFGPGTRLTVT.

The V and J genes are TRBV5-1 and TRBJ2-7; the match to TRBD1 covers 9 bases. The V gene end was trimmed by 4 bases and the J gene end by 4 bases; junction bases not matched to a gene: 6. The CDR3 extends over 14 amino acids. Germline V gives CDR1 SGHRS, CDR2 YFSETQ. The CDR3 reads CASSISGQGYEQYF. For the CDR3, the DNA is TGCGCCAGCAGCATTTCAGGACAGGGGTACGAGCAGTACTTC.

This chain connects TRBV19 to TRBJ2-3, with TRBD2 identical over 9 bases. The J segment lost 3 bases and the V segment lost 3 bases, leaving 13 bases of the junction unmatched. Per germline, CDR1 LNHDA and CDR2 SQIVND (reference sequence). This CDR3 has 18 residues. The CDR3: CASSMRSSGTAFTDTQYF. As DNA, the CDR3 is TGTGCCAGTAGTATGCGATCTAGCGGGACCGCCTTTACAGATACGCAGTATTTT.

In DNA form, the CDR3 reads TGCAGTGCCAGTCCGGGAACTGAAGCTTTCTTT. Its translation is CSASPGTEAFF. The V gene is TRBV20-1, the J gene TRBJ1-1; no clear D. V dropped 6 bases and J dropped 5 bases, with 10 bases sitting between them. This CDR3 spans 11 amino acids. From germline, CDR1 is DFQATT and CDR2 SNEGSKA (reference sequence).

V is TRBV27 and J is TRBJ2-2, with D perhaps TRBD2 (5 bases). V was cut by 6 bases and J by 0 bases, with 5 bases left in between. This CDR3 region has 13 residues. CDR1 is MNHEY and CDR2 is SMNVEV in the germline V gene (reference sequence). CDR3 sequence (DNA): TGTGCCAGCAGCGGGACGAACACCGGGGAGCTGTTTTTT. It translates to CASSGTNTGELFF.

J is TRBJ2-3 and V is TRBV9; 11 bases are a match to TRBD2. This CDR3 has 17 amino acids. V was clipped by 3 bases and J by 2 bases; unmatched bases: 8. CDR1 SGDLS and CDR2 YYNGEE come from the germline V gene. The CDR3 reads CASSGGLAAHYTDTQYF. DNA of the CDR3: TGTGCCAGCAGCGGGGGACTAGCGGCTCATTACACAGATACGCAGTATTTT.

The chain links TRBV29-1 to TRBJ2-1, with 7 bases that match TRBD2. CDR1 is SQVTM and CDR2 is ANQGSEA in the germline V gene. The CDR3 has 14 residues. The V gene end was trimmed by 6 bases and the J gene end by 2 bases; junction bases not matched to a gene: 7. The CDR3 region is CSVVRLAAYNEQFF. The CDR3 region has the DNA TGCAGCGTCGTGAGGCTAGCGGCCTACAATGAGCAGTTCTTC.

The CDR3 DNA sequence: TGTGCCAGCACCCCACAGGGGCTATGGTATGGCTACACCTTC. Its translation: CASTPQGLWYGYTF. This chain connects TRBV28 to TRBJ1-2; TRBD1 matches 7 bases. Germline V gene data show CDR1 as MDHEN and CDR2 as SYDVKM. J was trimmed by 5 bases and V by 7 bases; bases with no gene match: 10. This CDR3 region has 14 residues.

With regard to this clone: Other DNA sequences in this specimen translate into the identical CDR3. The chain has TRBV28 and TRBJ2-7, with D hard to call. V was trimmed by 1 base and J by 2 bases, leaving 3 bases between them. This CDR3 region has 12 residues. Germline-derived CDR1 and CDR2 are MDHEN and SYDVKM. The CDR3 bases are TGTGCCAGCAGTTTATTAACCTACGAGCAGTACTTC. This codes for CASSLLTYEQYF.

The genes are TRBV18 and TRBJ2-3; D possibly uses TRBD1 or TRBD2 (6 bases each). Trimming pared 6 bases from V and 2 bases from J, leaving 9 bases between. There are 13 residues in the CDR3. Germline V gene sequence: CDR1 KGHSH, CDR2 LQKENI. DNA of the CDR3: TGTGCCAGCTCCGGGGGCATCACAGATACGCAGTATTTT. Translating gives CASSGGITDTQYF.

The gene calls are TRBV19 and TRBJ1-5; unclear D gene. Germline V gives CDR1 LNHDA, CDR2 SQIVND (reference sequence). The CDR3 runs 18 residues. V was shortened by 1 base and J by 4 bases, with 20 bases between the two germline ends. CDR3 nucleotide sequence: TGTGCCAGTAGTATAGCCCACTTCCCCAGAAGAGGGAATCAGCCCCAGCATTTT. It translates to CASSIAHFPRRGNQPQHF.

V and J are TRBV5-1 and TRBJ1-5; no reliable D call. Germline values: CDR1 SGHRS, CDR2 YFSETQ. This CDR3 is built from 15 residues. Trimming stripped 0 bases from V and 0 bases from J, with 7 bases between. This chain's CDR3 is CASSLGGDSNQPQHF. CDR3 in DNA: TGCGCCAGCAGCTTGGGTGGGGATAGCAATCAGCCCCAGCATTTT. Supplemented by reference TRBV5-1 and TRBJ1-5, the full variable domain reads KAGVTQTPRYLIKTRGQQVTLSCSPISGHRSVSWYQQTPGQGLQFLFEYFSETQRNKGNFPGRFSGRQFSNSRSEMNVSTLELGDSALYLCASSLGGDSNQPQHFGDGTRLSIL.

This sequence joins TRBV29-1 and TRBJ2-3, with D uncertain. The germline V and J ends were trimmed by 2 bases and 0 bases, with 6 bases remaining between them. This CDR3 is built from 13 residues. Germline V gene lookup returns CDR1 SQVTM and CDR2 ANQGSEA. CDR3 region: CSVEPRSTDTQYF. The CDR3, as DNA: TGCAGCGTTGAACCCCGAAGCACAGATACGCAGTATTTT.

This clone occurred once. The rearrangement links TRBV28 to TRBJ1-5, with a possible D match to TRBD1 (5 bases). The germline V gene has CDR1 MDHEN and CDR2 SYDVKM. The CDR3 spans 13 residues. V shed 3 bases and J shed 6 bases, with 9 bases lying between them. CDR3 in amino acids: CASSFRGGQPQHF. The DNA of the CDR3 is TGTGCCAGCAGTTTTCGGGGGGGTCAGCCCCAGCATTTT.

The chain links TRBV7-3 to TRBJ2-3, with D possibly being TRBD1 (6 bases). Trimming removed 5 bases from V and 7 bases from J, with 22 bases in between. This CDR3 is built from 16 residues. Germline CDR1 is SGHTA and CDR2 is FQGTGA. The CDR3 DNA sequence: TGTGCCAGCAGCCTGGTGGGGGCTAGAAGTTCAAATACGCAGTATTTT. Translation: CASSLVGARSSNTQYF.

This clone has a handful of counts. V and J are TRBV5-5 and TRBJ1-3, with D possibly matching TRBD1 (5 bases). Trimming pared 0 bases from V and 0 bases from J, leaving 7 bases between. Germline assignment: CDR1 SGHKS and CDR2 YYEKEE (reference sequence). The CDR3 loop spans 15 amino acids. CDR3 in DNA: TGTGCCAGCAGCTTGGGGGGGACCTCTGGAAACACCATATATTTT. As protein: CASSLGGTSGNTIYF.

The chain joins TRBV28 to TRBJ2-7; D uncertain. This CDR3 has 12 amino acids. The V gene's germline CDR1 is MDHEN and CDR2 SYDVKM. The V end was cut by 6 bases, the J end by 6 bases, with 12 bases between. In DNA form, the CDR3 reads TGTGCCAGCAGAGAATCTGGGCGCGAGCAGTACTTC. Protein: CASRESGREQYF.

The J gene is TRBJ1-4, the V gene TRBV2; 11 bases match TRBD1. J gave up 1 base and V 6 bases, and 1 base lay outside the gene matches. This CDR3 region has 15 residues. The germline V gene has CDR1 SNHLY and CDR2 FYNNEI. CDR3 bases: TGTGCCAGCAGGGACAGGGGGCGAACTAATGAAAAACTGTTTTTT. This encodes CASRDRGRTNEKLFF.

This chain links TRBV19 with TRBJ2-7, with D possibly called TRBD1 or TRBD2 (5 bases each). There are 20 residues in the CDR3. V dropped 1 base and J dropped 4 bases, with 29 bases sitting between them. CDR1 is LNHDA, CDR2 SQIVND, per germline (reference sequence). Here the CDR3 DNA reads TGTGCCAGTAGTATAGGAGTGGTGGGAGTAGGAGCGAGGGGAGTTTACGAGCAGTACTTC. Encoded protein: CASSIGVVGVGARGVYEQYF.

The V call is TRBV27, the J call TRBJ2-4; D is perhaps TRBD2 (6 bases). This CDR3 region has 15 residues. V gave up 0 bases and J gave up 0 bases, with 6 bases separating them. The germline V gene has CDR1 MNHEY and CDR2 SMNVEV (reference sequence). In DNA, the CDR3 is TGTGCCAGCAGTTTATCGGGACTAGCCAAAAACATTCAGTACTTC. It translates to CASSLSGLAKNIQYF.

The chain uses TRBV5-6 and TRBJ2-3; 9 bases line up with TRBD2. Per germline, CDR1 SGHDT and CDR2 YYEEEE. The CDR3 is 15 amino acids. V gave up 0 bases and J gave up 5 bases; unmatched junction bases: 4. CDR3 sequence (DNA): TGTGCCAGCAGCTTGGAGGGTAGCGGGGGAGATACGCAGTATTTT. Encoded protein: CASSLEGSGGDTQYF.

The rearrangement uses TRBV7-2 and TRBJ1-1; no definite D call. This CDR3 is built from 15 residues. The V and J ends lost 3 bases and 8 bases respectively, with 19 bases between them. Germline CDR1 is SGHTA and CDR2 is FQGNSA. The CDR3, as DNA: TGTGCCAGCAGCTTCACCACATCGGACGGAGGGGAAGCTTTCTTT. It is translated as CASSFTTSDGGEAFF.